This T cell receptor beta chain was identified in a study of T cell repertoires in cytomegalovirus infection. TCRdb processed the reads anew with MiXCR; each CDR3 protein has one entry. This table has more than 400,000 distinct CDR3 sequences, about 26% appearing once. The sequence derives from a human donor in good health (CMV status not recorded). Some clones in this sample may be carry-over from other donors' samples. Sequencing used PBMCs.

CDR3 sequence (DNA): TGTGCCAGCAGTTCTTACTGGGACTCCTACGAGCAGTACGTC. It specifies CASSSYWDSYEQYV. J is TRBJ2-7 and V is TRBV6-1; no definite D call. The CDR3 covers 14 residues. The germline V and J ends were trimmed by 5 bases and 0 bases, with 11 bases remaining between them. Germline V gives CDR1 MNHNS, CDR2 SASEGT.